This T cell receptor (beta chain) was captured by sequencing in a study of blood T cell repertoires in COVID-19. In the study overall: The United States, Italy and Spain were the sources of the acute and convalescent COVID-19 samples. The analysed material was cDNA or gDNA that came from T cells, B-cell-depleted T cells, or PBMCs.

Original handling: Counts of nucleated cells, estimated from reference gene primer amplification, were obtained. Clones were sequenced by immunoSEQ multiplex PCR, and TCRdb holds only the in-frame ones, with some missing. V and J calls and clone size follow that table, whereas D and trimming were derived from the DNA. Altogether about 200,000 clones are present, about 88% being singletons, with the ten largest covering 6%. Trimming stripped 8 bases from V and 4 bases from J, with 14 bases between. The germline gives CDR1 ENHRY, CDR2 SYGVKD. CDR3 size: 14 residues. The sequence derives from a man aged 35 to 55 with active or convalescent COVID-19. The chain couples TRBV10-3 to TRBJ1-4; unclear D gene. The sample comprised peripheral blood. The CDR3 reads CAIGVRSGNEKLFF. CDR3 coding DNA: TGTGCCATCGGAGTCCGCTCGGGTAATGAAAAACTGTTTTTT.